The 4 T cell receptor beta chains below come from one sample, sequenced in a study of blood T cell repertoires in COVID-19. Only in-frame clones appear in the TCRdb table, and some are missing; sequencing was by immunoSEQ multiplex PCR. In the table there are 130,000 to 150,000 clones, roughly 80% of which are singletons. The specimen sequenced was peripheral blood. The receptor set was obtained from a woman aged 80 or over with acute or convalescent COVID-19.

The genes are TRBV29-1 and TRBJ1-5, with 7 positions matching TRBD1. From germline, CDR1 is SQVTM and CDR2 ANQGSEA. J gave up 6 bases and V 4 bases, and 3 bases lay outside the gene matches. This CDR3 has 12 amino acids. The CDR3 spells CSVGTGAQPQHF. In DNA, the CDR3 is TGCAGCGTTGGTACAGGGGCTCAGCCCCAGCATTTT.

This CDR3 reads CASSPGQARGNSPLHF. The CDR3 bases are TGTGCCAGCAGTCCGGGACAGGCCCGTGGGAATTCACCCCTCCACTTT. The chain uses TRBV27 and TRBJ1-6, with 8 positions matching TRBD1. Germline loops: CDR1 MNHEY, CDR2 SMNVEV (reference sequence). This CDR3 contains 16 residues. The V gene end was trimmed by 5 bases and the J gene end by 7 bases; junction bases not matched to a gene: 10.

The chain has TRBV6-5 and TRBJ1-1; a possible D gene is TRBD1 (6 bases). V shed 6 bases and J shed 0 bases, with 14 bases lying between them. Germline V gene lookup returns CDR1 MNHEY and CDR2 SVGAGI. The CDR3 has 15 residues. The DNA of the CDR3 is TGTGCCAGCAGGTATAACAGGGCAATGAACACTGAAGCTTTCTTT. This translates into CASRYNRAMNTEAFF.

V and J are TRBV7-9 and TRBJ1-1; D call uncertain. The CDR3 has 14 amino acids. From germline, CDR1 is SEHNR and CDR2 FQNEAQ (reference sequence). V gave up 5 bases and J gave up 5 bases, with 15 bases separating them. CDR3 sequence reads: CASSHRSGSTEAFF. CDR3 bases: TGTGCCAGCAGCCATAGGTCAGGTTCGACTGAAGCTTTCTTT.